These T cell receptor beta chains were read from a single sample in a study of cytomegalovirus exposure and HLA in healthy donors. This table comes from immunoSEQ multiplex PCR, and its TCRdb copy is limited to in-frame clones, with some not included. The sample has around 200,000 clones, more than 60% seen once. The specimen was PBMCs. These receptors originate from a man in his forties in good health and CMV-seronegative. CDR3s include the opening cysteine and the closing phenylalanine or tryptophan. D genes are given only for firm matches. Clone size, where shown, is once, few, many, or a class for clones that have expanded.

d_call,clone_size,v_call,j_call,cdr3_aa,cdr3_nt
TRBD2,once,TRBV28,TRBJ2-7,CASSPRTSGSPYEQYF,TGTGCCAGCAGTCCCCGGACTAGCGGGTCCCCCTACGAGCAGTACTTC
NA,NA,TRBV5-8,TRBJ1-4,CASRGTALEKLFF,TGTGCCAGCAGGGGGACTGCTCTTGAAAAACTGTTTTTT
NA,NA,TRBV25-1,TRBJ1-2,CASSEFLMSDYTF,TGTGCCAGCAGTGAATTCCTGATGAGCGACTACACCTTC
NA,NA,TRBV7-2,TRBJ2-1,CASSSTRYEQFF,TGTGCCAGCAGCTCGACTAGGTATGAGCAGTTCTTC
TRBD1,NA,TRBV7-2,TRBJ1-5,CASSPRGREQPQHF,TGTGCCAGCAGTCCTAGGGGGCGCGAACAGCCCCAGCATTTT
TRBD1,NA,TRBV6-1,TRBJ1-4,CASSDTTGSWEKLFF,TGTGCCAGCAGTGACACGACAGGGAGTTGGGAAAAACTGTTTTTT
NA,NA,TRBV7-2,TRBJ1-5,CASSLSEGQPQHF,TGTGCCAGCAGCTTATCGGAGGGTCAGCCCCAGCATTTT
TRBD2,once,TRBV19,TRBJ2-7,CASTPGASGGTYEQYF,TGTGCCAGTACCCCTGGAGCTAGCGGGGGGACCTACGAGCAGTACTTC
NA,NA,TRBV5-1,TRBJ1-1,CASSIQGLNTEAFF,TGCGCCAGCAGCATTCAGGGGTTGAACACTGAAGCTTTCTTT
NA,NA,TRBV7-9,TRBJ1-1,CSSSATAVEAFF,TGTTCCAGCAGCGCTACAGCAGTTGAAGCTTTCTTT
NA,few,TRBV7-9,TRBJ2-2,CSSSLARQGWTGELFF,TGTTCCAGCAGCTTAGCGCGGCAGGGGTGGACCGGGGAGCTGTTTTTT
NA,NA,TRBV10-3,TRBJ1-1,CAISERRENTEAFF,TGTGCCATCAGTGAGCGGCGGGAGAACACTGAAGCTTTCTTT
NA,NA,TRBV5-8,TRBJ1-1,CASSLDRDTEAFF,TGTGCCAGCAGCTTGGACAGGGACACTGAAGCTTTCTTT
NA,NA,TRBV5-1,TRBJ2-7,CASSLGEGLGYEQYF,TGCGCCAGCAGCCTCGGGGAAGGGTTGGGCTACGAGCAGTACTTC
TRBD2,NA,TRBV28,TRBJ2-1,CASRSDLGRAANEQFF,TGTGCCAGCAGATCCGATTTGGGGAGGGCCGCCAATGAGCAGTTCTTC
NA,NA,TRBV27,TRBJ2-7,CASTSLQGPYEQYF,TGTGCCAGCACCTCCTTACAGGGACCCTACGAGCAGTACTTC
TRBD2,NA,TRBV5-8,TRBJ2-1,CASSPGTSGSYNEQFF,TGTGCCAGCAGCCCCGGGACTAGCGGCTCCTACAATGAGCAGTTCTTC
NA,few,TRBV5-6,TRBJ2-2,CASSLSTGELFF,TGTGCCAGCAGCCTTAGCACCGGGGAGCTGTTTTTT
NA,NA,TRBV28,TRBJ2-7,CASSSPAGSSYEQYF,TGTGCCAGCAGTTCCCCCGCGGGGAGCTCCTACGAGCAGTACTTC
TRBD1,NA,TRBV10-2,TRBJ2-5,CASSATGGQETQYF,TGCGCCAGCAGTGCCACAGGGGGTCAAGAGACCCAGTACTTC
TRBD2,NA,TRBV7-7,TRBJ2-2,CASRLGGGSNTGELFF,TGTGCCAGCAGACTCGGGGGGGGATCGAACACCGGGGAGCTGTTTTTT
TRBD1,NA,TRBV27,TRBJ1-4,CASSSGTGGEKLFF,TGTGCCAGCAGTTCCGGGACAGGGGGTGAAAAACTGTTTTTT
TRBD2,NA,TRBV4-1,TRBJ2-2,CASSPGLAGGITGELFF,TGCGCCAGCAGCCCCGGACTAGCGGGAGGAATCACCGGGGAGCTGTTTTTT
NA,NA,TRBV5-5,TRBJ1-2,CASSLSVNYGYTF,TGTGCCAGCAGCTTGTCAGTTAACTATGGCTACACCTTC
TRBD2,NA,TRBV10-3,TRBJ2-5,CAISVTSGQETQYF,TGTGCCATCAGTGTGACTAGCGGACAAGAGACCCAGTACTTC
NA,NA,TRBV28,TRBJ2-7,CASSFNAYEQYF,TGTGCCAGCAGTTTTAATGCCTACGAGCAGTACTTC
NA,NA,TRBV9,TRBJ2-5,CASSVFSGETQYF,TGTGCCAGCAGCGTATTTTCCGGTGAGACCCAGTACTTC
NA,NA,TRBV11-2,TRBJ1-1,CASSPAGQTEAFF,TGTGCCAGCAGCCCCGCGGGGCAGACTGAAGCTTTCTTT
TRBD2,NA,TRBV5-1,TRBJ2-3,CASSFSGSLSDTQYF,TGCGCCAGCAGCTTTAGCGGGAGTTTGTCAGATACGCAGTATTTT
NA,NA,TRBV5-1,TRBJ2-7,CASSLDGDLSYEQYF,TGCGCCAGCAGCTTGGATGGAGACCTCTCCTACGAGCAGTACTTC
NA,NA,TRBV2,TRBJ1-5,CASSEISPNNQPQHF,TGTGCCAGCAGTGAAATTTCCCCAAACAATCAGCCCCAGCATTTT
NA,NA,TRBV27,TRBJ2-1,CASSFQAGLNEQFF,TGTGCCAGCAGTTTCCAAGCAGGCCTCAATGAGCAGTTCTTC
TRBD1,NA,TRBV7-2,TRBJ2-3,CASRSQGAETDTQYF,TGTGCCAGCAGGTCACAGGGGGCTGAAACAGATACGCAGTATTTT
TRBD1,NA,TRBV7-9,TRBJ2-2,CASSLGQGNTGELFF,TGTGCCAGCAGCTTGGGACAGGGTAACACCGGGGAGCTGTTTTTT
NA,few,TRBV7-3,TRBJ1-2,CASSPGGGAQNYGYTF,TGTGCCAGCAGCCCCGGTGGGGGGGCGCAGAACTATGGCTACACCTTC
NA,NA,TRBV18,TRBJ2-7,CASSPLALSSYEQYF,TGTGCCAGCTCACCACTAGCGTTAAGCTCCTACGAGCAGTACTTC
NA,NA,TRBV5-4,TRBJ1-2,CASSLNSGFDYGYTF,TGTGCCAGCAGCTTGAATTCGGGTTTTGACTATGGCTACACCTTC
TRBD1,NA,TRBV5-1,TRBJ2-7,CASSPGTGVGEQYF,TGCGCCAGCAGCCCCGGGACAGGGGTGGGGGAGCAGTACTTC
NA,NA,TRBV4-1,TRBJ1-2,CASSQDDRFNYGYTF,TGCGCCAGCAGCCAAGATGACAGATTTAACTATGGCTACACCTTC